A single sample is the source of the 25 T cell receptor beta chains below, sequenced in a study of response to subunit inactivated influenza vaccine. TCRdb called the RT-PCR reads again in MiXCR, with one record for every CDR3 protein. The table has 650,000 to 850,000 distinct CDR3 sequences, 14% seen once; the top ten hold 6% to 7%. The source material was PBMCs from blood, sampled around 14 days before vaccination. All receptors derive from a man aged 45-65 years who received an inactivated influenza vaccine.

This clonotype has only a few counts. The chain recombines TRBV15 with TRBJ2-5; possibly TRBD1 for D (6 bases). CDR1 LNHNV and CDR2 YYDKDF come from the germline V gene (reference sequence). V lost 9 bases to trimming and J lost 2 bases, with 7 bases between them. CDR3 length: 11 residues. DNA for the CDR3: TGTGCCACTGGACAGCAAGAGACCCAGTACTTC. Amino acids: CATGQQETQYF.

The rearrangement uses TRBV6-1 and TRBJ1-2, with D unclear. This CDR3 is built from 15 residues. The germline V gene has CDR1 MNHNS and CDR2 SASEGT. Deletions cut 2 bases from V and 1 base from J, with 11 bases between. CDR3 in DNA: TGTGCCAGCAGTGAATCCAACTCCCTTAACTATGGCTACACCTTC. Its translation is CASSESNSLNYGYTF.

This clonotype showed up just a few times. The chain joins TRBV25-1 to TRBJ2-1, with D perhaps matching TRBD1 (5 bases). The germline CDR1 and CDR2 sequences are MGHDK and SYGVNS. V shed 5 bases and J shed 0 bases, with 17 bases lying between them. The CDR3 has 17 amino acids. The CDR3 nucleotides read TGTGCCAGCAGTCAGGGTCCGTGGAATAGCTCCTACAATGAGCAGTTCTTC. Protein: CASSQGPWNSSYNEQFF.

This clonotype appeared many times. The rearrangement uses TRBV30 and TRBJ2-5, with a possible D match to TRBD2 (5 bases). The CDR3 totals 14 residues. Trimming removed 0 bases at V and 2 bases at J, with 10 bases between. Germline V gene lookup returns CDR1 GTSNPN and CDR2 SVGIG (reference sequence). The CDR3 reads CAWSVTGLQETQYF. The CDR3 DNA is TGTGCCTGGAGTGTCACGGGGTTACAAGAGACCCAGTACTTC.

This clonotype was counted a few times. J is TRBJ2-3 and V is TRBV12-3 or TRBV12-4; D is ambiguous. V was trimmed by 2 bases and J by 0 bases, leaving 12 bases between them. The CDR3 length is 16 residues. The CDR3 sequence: CASSLWYGSSTDTQYF. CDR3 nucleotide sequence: TGTGCCAGCAGTTTATGGTACGGCTCTAGCACAGATACGCAGTATTTT.

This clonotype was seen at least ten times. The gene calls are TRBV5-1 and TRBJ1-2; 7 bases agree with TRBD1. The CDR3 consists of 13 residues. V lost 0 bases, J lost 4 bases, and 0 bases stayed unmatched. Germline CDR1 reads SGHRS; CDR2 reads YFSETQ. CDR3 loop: CASSLDRGYGYTF. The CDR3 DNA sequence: TGCGCCAGCAGCTTGGACAGGGGCTATGGCTACACCTTC.

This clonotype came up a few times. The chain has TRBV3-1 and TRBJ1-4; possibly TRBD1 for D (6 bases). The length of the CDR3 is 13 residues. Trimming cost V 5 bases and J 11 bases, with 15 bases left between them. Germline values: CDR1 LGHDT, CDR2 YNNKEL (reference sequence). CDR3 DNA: TGTGCCAGCAGCAATCGACAGGACGGGAAACTGTTTTTT. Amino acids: CASSNRQDGKLFF.

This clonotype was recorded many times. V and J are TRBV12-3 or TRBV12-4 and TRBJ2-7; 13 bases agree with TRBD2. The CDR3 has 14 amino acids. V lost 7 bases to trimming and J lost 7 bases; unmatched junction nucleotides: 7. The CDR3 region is CASTPGLAGSEQYF. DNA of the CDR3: TGTGCCAGCACCCCGGGACTAGCGGGAAGTGAGCAGTACTTC.

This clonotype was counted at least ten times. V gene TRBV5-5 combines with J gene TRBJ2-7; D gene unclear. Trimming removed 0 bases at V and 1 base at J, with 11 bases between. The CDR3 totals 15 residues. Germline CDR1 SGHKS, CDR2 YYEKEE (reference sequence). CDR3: CASSLGVGTSYEQYF. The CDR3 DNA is TGTGCCAGCAGCTTGGGGGTAGGAACGTCCTACGAGCAGTACTTC.

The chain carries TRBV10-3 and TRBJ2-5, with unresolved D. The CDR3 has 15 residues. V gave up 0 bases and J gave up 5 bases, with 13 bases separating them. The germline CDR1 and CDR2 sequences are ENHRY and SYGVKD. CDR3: CAISESDDNPETQYF. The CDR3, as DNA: TGTGCCATCAGTGAGTCCGACGACAATCCTGAGACCCAGTACTTC.

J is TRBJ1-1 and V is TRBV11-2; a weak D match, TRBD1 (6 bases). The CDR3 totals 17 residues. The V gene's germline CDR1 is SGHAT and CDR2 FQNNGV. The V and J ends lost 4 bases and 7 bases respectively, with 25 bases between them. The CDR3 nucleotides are TGTGCCAGCAGCTCGCGTATTAGGCAGGGGAGGTTTGGTGAAGCTTTCTTT. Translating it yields CASSSRIRQGRFGEAFF.

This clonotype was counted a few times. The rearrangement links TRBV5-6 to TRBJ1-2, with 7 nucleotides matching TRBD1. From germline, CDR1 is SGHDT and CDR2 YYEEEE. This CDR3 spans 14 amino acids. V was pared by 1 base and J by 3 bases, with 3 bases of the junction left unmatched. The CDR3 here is CASSLRGGYYGYTF. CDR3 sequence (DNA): TGTGCCAGCAGCTTGCGAGGGGGCTACTATGGCTACACCTTC.

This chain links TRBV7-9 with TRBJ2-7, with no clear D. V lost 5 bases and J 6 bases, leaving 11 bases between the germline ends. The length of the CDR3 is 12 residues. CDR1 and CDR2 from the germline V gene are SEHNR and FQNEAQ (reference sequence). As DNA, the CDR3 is TGTGCCAGCAGCCCAGAAGGAACCGAGCAGTACTTC. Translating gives CASSPEGTEQYF.

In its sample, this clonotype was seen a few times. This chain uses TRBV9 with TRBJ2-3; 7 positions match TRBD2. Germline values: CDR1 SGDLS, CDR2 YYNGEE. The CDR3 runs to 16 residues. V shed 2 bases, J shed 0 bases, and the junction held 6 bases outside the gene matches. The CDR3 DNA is TGTGCCAGCAGCGTCGAGGGAGGGCCTAGCACAGATACGCAGTATTTT. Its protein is CASSVEGGPSTDTQYF.

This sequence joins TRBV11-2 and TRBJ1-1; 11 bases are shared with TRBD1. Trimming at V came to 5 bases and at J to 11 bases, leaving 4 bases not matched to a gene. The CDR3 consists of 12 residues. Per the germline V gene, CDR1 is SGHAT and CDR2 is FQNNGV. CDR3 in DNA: TGTGCCAGCAGCCGAGGACAGGGGGCGGCTTTCTTT. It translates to CASSRGQGAAFF.

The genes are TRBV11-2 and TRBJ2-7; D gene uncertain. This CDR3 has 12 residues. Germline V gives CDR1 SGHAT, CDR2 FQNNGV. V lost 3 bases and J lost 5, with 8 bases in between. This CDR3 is CASSFGFDEQYF. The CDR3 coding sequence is TGTGCCAGCAGCTTTGGCTTCGACGAGCAGTACTTC.

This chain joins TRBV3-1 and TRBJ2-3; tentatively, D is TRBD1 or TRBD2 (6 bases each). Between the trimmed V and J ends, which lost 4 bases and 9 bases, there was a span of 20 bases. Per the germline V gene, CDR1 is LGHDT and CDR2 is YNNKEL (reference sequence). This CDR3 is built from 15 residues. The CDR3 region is CASSRRGDSEGTQYF. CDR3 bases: TGTGCCAGCAGCCGAAGGGGGGACTCCGAAGGGACGCAGTATTTT.

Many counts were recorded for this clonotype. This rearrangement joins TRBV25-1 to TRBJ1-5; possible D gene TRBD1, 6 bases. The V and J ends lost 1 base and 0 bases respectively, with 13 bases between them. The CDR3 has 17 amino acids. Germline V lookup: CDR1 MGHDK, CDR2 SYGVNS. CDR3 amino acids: CASSESGVINSNQPQHF. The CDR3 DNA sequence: TGTGCCAGCAGTGAATCAGGGGTAATCAATAGCAATCAGCCCCAGCATTTT.

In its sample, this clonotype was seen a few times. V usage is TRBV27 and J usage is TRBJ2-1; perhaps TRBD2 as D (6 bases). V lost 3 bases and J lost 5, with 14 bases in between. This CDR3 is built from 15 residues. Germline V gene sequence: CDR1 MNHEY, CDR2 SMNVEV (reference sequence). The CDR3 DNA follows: TGTGCCAGCAGTTTGCCCCCGGGACTTCACAATGAGCAGTTCTTC. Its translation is CASSLPPGLHNEQFF.

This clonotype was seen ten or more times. CDR3 nucleotides: TGTGCCAGCAGCGCCATCTACGGTCCCAATGAGCAGTTCTTC. This codes for CASSAIYGPNEQFF. V and J are TRBV7-6 and TRBJ2-1; no definite D call. Germline CDR1 SGHVS, CDR2 FNYEAQ. The CDR3 is made up of 14 amino acids. Trimming shortened V by 5 bases and J by 6 bases, and 14 bases separated the two germline ends.

CDR3 sequence: CASSVPGGGYQETQYF. The CDR3 DNA sequence: TGTGCCAGCAGCGTACCCGGCGGGGGGTACCAAGAGACCCAGTACTTC. The chain is built from TRBV7-9 and TRBJ2-5; 8 nucleotides line up with TRBD2. The V gene end was trimmed by 5 bases and the J gene end by 0 bases; junction bases not matched to a gene: 8. In germline, CDR1 is SEHNR, CDR2 FQNEAQ (reference sequence). This CDR3 region has 16 residues. Based on the CDR3 plus reference TRBV7-9 and TRBJ2-5, the full variable domain is DTGVSQNPRHKITKRGQNVTFRCDPISEHNRLYWYRQTLGQGPEFLTYFQNEAQLEKSRLLSDRFSAERPKGSFSTLEIQRTEQGDSAMYLCASSVPGGGYQETQYFGPGTRLLVL.

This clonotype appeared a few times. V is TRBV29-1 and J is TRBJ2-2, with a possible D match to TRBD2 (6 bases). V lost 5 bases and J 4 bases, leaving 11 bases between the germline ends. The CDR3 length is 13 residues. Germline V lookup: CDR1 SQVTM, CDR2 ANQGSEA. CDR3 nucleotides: TGCAGCGTTCCGGGAGAAAGCACCGGGGAGCTGTTTTTT. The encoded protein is CSVPGESTGELFF.

The CDR3 reads CSADGRVPSTDTQYF. CDR3 DNA sequence: TGCAGTGCTGACGGCAGGGTCCCTAGCACAGATACGCAGTATTTT. The chain recombines TRBV20-1 with TRBJ2-3, with TRBD1 as a possible D gene (5 bases). The CDR3 runs to 15 residues. V gave up 5 bases and J gave up 0 bases, with 15 bases separating them. The V gene's germline CDR1 is DFQATT and CDR2 SNEGSKA (reference sequence).

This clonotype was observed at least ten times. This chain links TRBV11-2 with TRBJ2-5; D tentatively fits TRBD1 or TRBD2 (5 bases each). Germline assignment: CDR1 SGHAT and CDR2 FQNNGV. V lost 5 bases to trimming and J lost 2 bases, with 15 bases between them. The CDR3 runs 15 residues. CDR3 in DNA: TGTGCCAGCAGCAGATCCGGGACCTTACAAGAGACCCAGTACTTC. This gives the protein CASSRSGTLQETQYF.

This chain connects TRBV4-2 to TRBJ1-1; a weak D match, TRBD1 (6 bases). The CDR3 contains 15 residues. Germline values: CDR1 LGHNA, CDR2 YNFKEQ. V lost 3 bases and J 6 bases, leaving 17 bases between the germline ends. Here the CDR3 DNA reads TGTGCCAGCAGCCAGGATTATCAGGGGCACGCTGAAGCTTTCTTT. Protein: CASSQDYQGHAEAFF.